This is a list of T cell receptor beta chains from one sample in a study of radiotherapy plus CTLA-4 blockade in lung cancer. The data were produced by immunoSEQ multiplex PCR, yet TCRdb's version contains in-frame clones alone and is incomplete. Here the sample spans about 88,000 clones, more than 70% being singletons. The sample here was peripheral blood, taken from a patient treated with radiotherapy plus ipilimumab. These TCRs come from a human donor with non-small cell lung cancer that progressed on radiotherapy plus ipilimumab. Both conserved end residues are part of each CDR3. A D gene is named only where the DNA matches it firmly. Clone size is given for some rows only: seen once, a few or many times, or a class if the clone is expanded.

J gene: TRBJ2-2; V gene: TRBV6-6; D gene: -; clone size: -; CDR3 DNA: TGTGCCAGCAGTTTTCACTACGCCGGGGAGCTGTTTTTT; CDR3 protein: CASSFHYAGELFF
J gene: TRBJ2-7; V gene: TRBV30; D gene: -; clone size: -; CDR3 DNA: TGTGCCTGGACGTCTCCGGCCTCCTACGAGCAGTACTTC; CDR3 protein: CAWTSPASYEQYF
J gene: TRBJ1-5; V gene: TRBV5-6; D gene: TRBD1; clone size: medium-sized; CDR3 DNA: TGTGCCAGCAGCGAGGGACAGGGGACAACAAGCAATCAGCCCCAGCATTTT; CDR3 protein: CASSEGQGTTSNQPQHF
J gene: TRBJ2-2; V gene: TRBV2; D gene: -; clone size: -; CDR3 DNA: TGTGCCAGCAGGTTTGAAGGTGGGGGGTCCACCGGGGAGCTGTTTTTT; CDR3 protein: CASRFEGGGSTGELFF
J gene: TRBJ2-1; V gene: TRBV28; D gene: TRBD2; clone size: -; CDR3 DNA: TGTGCCAGCAGTTTGAGCGGGAGGGCCAGCAATGAGCAGTTCTTC; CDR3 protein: CASSLSGRASNEQFF
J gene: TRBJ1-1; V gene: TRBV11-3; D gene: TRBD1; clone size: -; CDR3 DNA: TGTGCCAGCAGCTTAGGAGGACAGGGGGCTGCTTTCTTT; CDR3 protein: CASSLGGQGAAFF
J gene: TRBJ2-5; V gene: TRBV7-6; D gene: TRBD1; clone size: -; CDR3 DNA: TGTGCCAGCAGCTCAGGGACAGGGGGCGTCGGGACCCAGTACTTC; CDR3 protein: CASSSGTGGVGTQYF
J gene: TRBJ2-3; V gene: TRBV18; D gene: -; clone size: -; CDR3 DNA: TGTGCCAGCTCCCCCCTCAGGTCATTGGATACGCAGTATTTT; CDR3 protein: CASSPLRSLDTQYF
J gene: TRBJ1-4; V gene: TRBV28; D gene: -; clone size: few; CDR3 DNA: TGTGCCAGCACCTCGAGGGGGAGGAATGAAAAACTGTTTTTT; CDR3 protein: CASTSRGRNEKLFF
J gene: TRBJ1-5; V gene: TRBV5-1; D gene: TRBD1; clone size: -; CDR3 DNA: TGCGCCAGCAGCTTGGGGACAGGGATCAGCAATCAGCCCCAGCATTTT; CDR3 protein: CASSLGTGISNQPQHF
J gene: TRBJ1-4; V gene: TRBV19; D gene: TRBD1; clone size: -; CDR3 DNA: TGTGCCAGTAGTGCTCGACAGGGGAGTGAAAAACTGTTTTTT; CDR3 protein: CASSARQGSEKLFF
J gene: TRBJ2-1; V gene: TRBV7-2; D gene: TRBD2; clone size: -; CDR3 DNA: TGTGCCAGCAGCTTAGGCAATAGCGGGGGGACCTACAATGAGCAGTTCTTC; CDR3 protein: CASSLGNSGGTYNEQFF
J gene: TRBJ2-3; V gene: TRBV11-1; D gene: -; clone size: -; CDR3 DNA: TGTGCCAGCAGCTTACAGACGGCAGATACGCAGTATTTT; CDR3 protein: CASSLQTADTQYF
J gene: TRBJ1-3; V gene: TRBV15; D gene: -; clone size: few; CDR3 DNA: TGTGCCACCAGCAGAGTACATGGGGAGGGCGACACCATATATTTT; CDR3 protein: CATSRVHGEGDTIYF
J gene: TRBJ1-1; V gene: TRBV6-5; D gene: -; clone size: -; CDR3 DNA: TGTGCCAGCAGTTACGGGGGGGGGCTTGAAGCTTTCTTT; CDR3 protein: CASSYGGGLEAFF
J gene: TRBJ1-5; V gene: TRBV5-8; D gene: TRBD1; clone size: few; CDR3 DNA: TGTGCCAGCAGCATCGGGACAGGGCTAAATCAGCCCCAGCATTTT; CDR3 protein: CASSIGTGLNQPQHF
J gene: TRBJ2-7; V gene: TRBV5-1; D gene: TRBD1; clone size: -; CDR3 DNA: TGCGCCAGCAGCTTGGAACAGGGGTCCAGCGACGAGCAGTACTTC; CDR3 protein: CASSLEQGSSDEQYF
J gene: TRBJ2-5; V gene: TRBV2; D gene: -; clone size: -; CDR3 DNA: TGTGCCAGCAGTGAAGGGGAGACCCAGTACTTC; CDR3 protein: CASSEGETQYF
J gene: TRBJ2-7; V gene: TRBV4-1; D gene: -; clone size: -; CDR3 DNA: TGCGCCAGCAGCCAAGCCACAGGATTCACCTACGAGCAGTACTTC; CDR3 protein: CASSQATGFTYEQYF
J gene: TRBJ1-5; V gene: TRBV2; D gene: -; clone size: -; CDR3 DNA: TGTGCCAGCAGTCGATCCAGGGGCAATCAGCCCCAGCATTTT; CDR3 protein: CASSRSRGNQPQHF